One and the same sample provided the 12 T cell receptor beta chains below, sequenced in a study of response to subunit inactivated influenza vaccine. TCRdb used MiXCR to reprocess the RT-PCR reads, holding one entry per CDR3 protein. The sample has 200,000 to 300,000 distinct CDR3 sequences; more than 9% are singletons. Sample: non-naive T cells sorted from PBMCs, taken 14 days before vaccination. Receptors originate from a man aged 50 or older who received an inactivated influenza vaccine.

The rearrangement uses TRBV9 and TRBJ2-3; D possibly uses TRBD1 or TRBD2 (5 bases each). The CDR3 spans 15 residues. V shed 4 bases and J shed 5 bases, with 17 bases lying between them. Germline V gene lookup returns CDR1 SGDLS and CDR2 YYNGEE. CDR3 sequence: CASSISGTPRDTQYF. DNA for the CDR3: TGTGCCAGCAGCATCTCCGGGACGCCGCGAGATACGCAGTATTTT.

V usage is TRBV6-2 or TRBV6-3 and J usage is TRBJ1-1, with 7 bases identical to TRBD1. Germline trimming cut 5 bases from V and 0 bases from J; bases unmatched to any gene: 6. Per germline, CDR1 MNHEY and CDR2 SVGEGT. The CDR3 has 15 amino acids. The DNA for the CDR3 is TGTGCCAGCAGTCCCCTCAGGGGGATGAACACTGAAGCTTTCTTT. It specifies CASSPLRGMNTEAFF.

Only a few counts were recorded for this clonotype. For the CDR3, the DNA is TGTGCCAGCAGCTCCTCAGAAAACTATGGCTACACCTTC. This codes for CASSSSENYGYTF. The rearrangement joins TRBV7-9 to TRBJ1-2; no reliable D call. Germline V gene lookup returns CDR1 SEHNR and CDR2 FQNEAQ (reference sequence). V lost 4 bases and J lost 2, with 8 bases in between. The CDR3 sequence is 13 residues long.

The genes are TRBV10-3 and TRBJ2-5, with D hard to call. CDR3 length equals 16 residues. CDR1 and CDR2 from the germline V gene are ENHRY and SYGVKD. Trimming pared 0 bases from V and 3 bases from J, leaving 14 bases between. CDR3 sequence: CAISESKRAPEETQYF. In nucleotides, the CDR3 is TGTGCCATCAGTGAGTCTAAAAGGGCTCCGGAAGAGACCCAGTACTTC.

This clonotype was detected only a few times. The chain joins TRBV20-1 to TRBJ2-3; D is perhaps TRBD1 or TRBD2 (5 bases each). Germline loops: CDR1 DFQATT, CDR2 SNEGSKA (reference sequence). The V gene lost 0 bases and the J gene lost 1 base, with 14 bases spanning the gap. The CDR3 consists of 16 residues. CDR3 sequence: CSAREAGGFGTDTQYF. CDR3 DNA sequence: TGCAGTGCTAGAGAGGCTGGGGGTTTTGGCACAGATACGCAGTATTTT.

Many counts were recorded for this clonotype. The chain links TRBV6-5 to TRBJ2-3; D is ambiguous. Germline assignment: CDR1 MNHEY and CDR2 SVGAGI. The CDR3 length is 15 residues. The ends were cut back, 2 bases at V and 2 bases at J, with 11 bases in the middle. CDR3 nucleotide sequence: TGTGCCAGCAGTTACAGGCGCTTAAACACAGATACGCAGTATTTT. It encodes CASSYRRLNTDTQYF.

The chain joins TRBV4-1 to TRBJ1-2; D possibly corresponds to TRBD1 (6 bases). CDR1 and CDR2 from the germline V gene are MGHRA and YSYEKL. The germline V and J ends were trimmed by 3 bases and 1 base, with 12 bases remaining between them. The CDR3 extends over 15 amino acids. The CDR3 spells CASSQYRDSNYGYTF. In DNA, the CDR3 is TGCGCCAGCAGCCAGTACAGGGATAGTAACTATGGCTACACCTTC.

This clonotype was detected a few times. The chain joins TRBV5-6 to TRBJ1-1; D is ambiguous. Between the trimmed V and J ends, which lost 4 bases and 7 bases, there was a span of 11 bases. The CDR3 loop spans 12 amino acids. Per germline, CDR1 SGHDT and CDR2 YYEEEE. The CDR3, as DNA: TGTGCCAGCAGCGCCAGATGGGGTGAAGCTTTCTTT. It translates to CASSARWGEAFF.

At least ten counts were recorded for this clonotype. This chain links TRBV12-3 or TRBV12-4 with TRBJ2-2; 8 bases are a match to TRBD2. The V and J ends lost 3 bases and 7 bases, in that order; junction bases with no gene match: 4. The CDR3 is 14 residues long. The CDR3 sequence is CASSFLAGDGELFF. The CDR3 DNA reads TGTGCCAGCAGTTTCCTAGCGGGTGACGGGGAGCTGTTTTTT.

The CDR3 DNA reads TGCAGTGCTAGGGTTAGCGGGAGGGCCCACGAGCAGTACTTC. Translation: CSARVSGRAHEQYF. The chain joins TRBV20-1 to TRBJ2-7; 11 bases line up with TRBD2. Germline-derived CDR1 and CDR2 are DFQATT and SNEGSKA (reference sequence). V lost 3 bases, J lost 5 bases, and 6 bases stayed unmatched. The CDR3 is 14 residues long.

J is TRBJ2-7 and V is TRBV15; tentative D call: TRBD2 (5 bases). This CDR3 comprises 15 residues. The germline V gene encodes CDR1 LNHNV and CDR2 YYDKDF (reference sequence). Between the trimmed V and J ends, which lost 0 bases and 5 bases, there was a span of 14 bases. The CDR3 region has the DNA TGTGCCACCAGCAGAGATCTTGGACTTGTCGACGAGCAGTACTTC. Translated: CATSRDLGLVDEQYF.

J is TRBJ2-2 and V is TRBV19; a possible D gene is TRBD1 (6 bases). V shed 5 bases and J shed 5 bases, with 9 bases lying between them. Germline values: CDR1 LNHDA, CDR2 SQIVND (reference sequence). The length of the CDR3 is 13 residues. CDR3 sequence: CASSQGMTGELFF. The CDR3 DNA follows: TGTGCCAGTAGTCAGGGGATGACCGGGGAGCTGTTTTTT. The whole variable domain, filled in from reference TRBV19 and TRBJ2-2, reads DGGITQSPKYLFRKEGQNVTLSCEQNLNHDAMYWYRQDPGQGLRLIYYSQIVNDFQKGDIAEGYSVSREKKESFPLTVTSAQKNPTAFYLCASSQGMTGELFFGEGSRLTVL.